This T cell receptor beta chain appears in the sequencing data of a study of control samples from healthy donors and cancer patients (TCRdb year 2020). V is pruned by 5 bases and J by 7 bases, leaving 7 bases of the junction without a gene match. Based on the germline V gene (reference sequence), the CDR1 and CDR2 sequences are MNHEY and SMNVEV. The CDR3 goes from the cysteine to the phenylalanine over 13 residues. This entry keeps only the CDR3 DNA: 39 bases, framed from base 1. Receptor libraries were prepared by the immunoSEQ multiplex PCR assay. What TCRdb holds here is the immuneACCESS table cut down to in-frame rearrangements. Part of the clones is not present; checked against another copy, under half of the missing clones reflect an unresolved V gene, and the others are unexplained. This sample lists some 130,000 clones; around 90% were detected once. About 2.5% of the sample is taken by the ten largest.

With regard to this clone: This clone's antigen is unknown. No base qualities exist here, and no much larger clone lies one base off it.

The chain uses TRBV27 and TRBJ1-2; TRBD1 agrees with 7 junctional bases. Specimen: blood. The TCR sequence derives from a man aged 35 to 55 in good health. The nucleotide sequence is TGTGCCAGCAGTCAACGGACAGGTCTTGGCTACACCTTC. It translates to CASSQRTGLGYTF.